Listed below are T cell receptor beta chains from one sample, sequenced in a study of T cells in Graves' hyperthyroidism and ophthalmopathy. TCRdb reprocessed the multiplex PCR reads with MiXCR, giving one entry per CDR3 protein. Among hundreds of thousands of distinct CDR3 sequences, less than 25% were seen once, and the ten largest hold around 10%. The source material was blood. Receptors originate from a woman between 25 and 40 years old with Graves' ophthalmopathy. Both conserved end residues are part of each CDR3.

TRBV30 CAWTPPGQAFNYGYTF
TRBV29-1 CSVAGTGRNEQYF
TRBV20-1 CSAAFGGSSYEQYF
TRBV12-3/TRBV12-4 CASRSGTSYEQYF
TRBV10-3 CAISELGGQGNQPQHF
TRBV30 CAWSYTGGSGQPQHF
TRBV6-2/TRBV6-3 CASSGMSYEQYF
TRBV14 CASGRQAESYEQYF
TRBV27 CASSLGDSMYEQYF
TRBV12-3/TRBV12-4 CASSLASSGTQYF
TRBV6-1 CASSAHTGTVNTEAFF
TRBV7-2 CASSSRTLGEQYF
TRBV20-1 CSARLARTGPYGYTF
TRBV20-1 CSARAHDSGNTIYF
TRBV15 CATSRDGRLSNQPQHF
TRBV4-1 CASSQRQGVGETQYF
TRBV7-2 CASSHRGYTYEQYF
TRBV30 CAWLRQTSTDTQYF
TRBV10-3 CAISETQGSTEAFF
TRBV7-2 CASSLDPGLYEQYF
TRBV9 CASSPSGWGNYGYTF
TRBV6-2/TRBV6-3 CATLPGAPNTEAFF
TRBV7-3 CASSSPVGGTGELFF
TRBV6-2/TRBV6-3 CASFGQGKEVGGGTEAFF
TRBV12-3/TRBV12-4 CASSLRVGQPRGGYTF
TRBV6-1 CASSGKYEQYF
TRBV6-1 CASRGRLSDGYTF
TRBV20-1 CSATRTVANYGYTF
TRBV5-1 CASSLNAGGEQYF
TRBV3-1 CASSQWDRVYEQYF
TRBV3-1 CTSSQVYGGYAKNIQYF
TRBV12-3/TRBV12-4 CASSVRTVYGYTF
TRBV27 CASSSAEMNTEAFF
TRBV6-2/TRBV6-3 CASSYRRDYEQYF
TRBV24-1 CATSDFRVDQPQHF
TRBV14 CASSQPGQPPYEQYF
TRBV20-1 CSAKREGNTIYF
TRBV7-2 CASSLADSRYGYTF
TRBV15 CATSRLQGGTGYTF
TRBV5-1 CASRSGTPLSGETQYF
TRBV5-1 CASSLDPASWLTYEQYF
TRBV6-5 CASSYGGGVDEAFF
TRBV2 CASGVSNYGYTF
TRBV6-2/TRBV6-3 CASSRDRINEQYF
TRBV12-3/TRBV12-4 CASSWSGGAFF
TRBV5-1 CASSWGTGLNTEAFF
TRBV7-2 CASSPQTGPYEQYF
TRBV28 CASSGHGTQTYEQYF
TRBV6-2/TRBV6-3 CASSYLEPTVYEQYF
TRBV6-1 CASEYGQGDGYTF
TRBV6-2/TRBV6-3 CASSPSELAGYEQYF
TRBV5-1 CASQEGNTGELFF
TRBV6-5 CASSYSRGRGSTEAFF
TRBV2 CASTVLAGVNTEAFF
TRBV7-8 CASSSLRDTKNIQYF